Sequencing of this TCR beta chain was carried out in a study of shared clonotypes between healthy human individuals. The healthy adult donors were HIV-negative and reported no recent acute infections or vaccinations. The CDR3 extends over 11 amino acids. V lost 8 bases, J lost 5 bases, and 9 bases lay in between. The germline V gene encodes CDR1 MDHEN and CDR2 SYDVKM. The protocol was immunoSEQ multiplex PCR, while the TCRdb copy is restricted to in-frame clones and leaves out a portion. The sample contains a few million clones, over 90% of which appear only once. The chain uses TRBV28 and TRBJ1-2; D is uncertain. The sequence was obtained from a man younger than 35 in good health. Some clones in this sample may be carry-over from other donors' samples. The sequencing input was naive CD4+ T cells from PBMCs. Subset here: CD45RA+ positively selected. Written as DNA, the CDR3 is TGTGCCAGCGGGGTTGCGTATGGCTACACCTTC. Its translation: CASGVAYGYTF.